This is a list of T cell receptor beta chains from one sample in a study of identical twins. TCRdb re-called the 5' RACE reads with MiXCR, one entry per CDR3 protein. The sample lists 1.5 million to 2 million distinct CDR3 sequences; more than 30% were seen once. Material for sequencing was cord blood. The receptors were gathered from a newborn girl in good health. Each CDR3 is given with its conserved first and last residue. The D gene is left open where the match is weak. Size is stated for part of the rows, as once, few or many counts, or as a class when the clone is expanded.

TRBJ2-5	-	many	TRBV10-3	TGTGCCATCAGTGAGTCGATGCTACGAACGGAGACCCAGTACTTC	CAISESMLRTETQYF
TRBJ2-1	-	-	TRBV7-9	TGTGCCAGCAGCTTAGGGGGGCCTCACAATGAGCAGTTCTTC	CASSLGGPHNEQFF
TRBJ2-5	TRBD1	-	TRBV28	TGTGCCAGCAGTGCCGACAGGGTTTGGTGGGAGACCCAGTACTTC	CASSADRVWWETQYF
TRBJ2-7	TRBD2	-	TRBV6-5	TGTGCCAGCAGCCTAGCGGCATTCTCCTACAATGAGCAGTACTTC	CASSLAAFSYNEQYF
TRBJ2-1	TRBD1	few	TRBV2	TGTGCCAGCAGGTCCGGGACAGGGGGAATCGGTGAGCAGTTCTTC	CASRSGTGGIGEQFF
TRBJ2-1	-	few	TRBV27	TGTGCCACCCGAACTCTCGGGAGTACCGACAATGAGCAGTTCTTC	CATRTLGSTDNEQFF
TRBJ2-3	-	few	TRBV20-1	TGCAGTGCTCCACGACGGAACGGACCTAGCACAGATACGCAGTATTTT	CSAPRRNGPSTDTQYF
TRBJ1-1	-	-	TRBV20-1	TGCAGTGCTAGGGGGCTGGCCACTGAAGCTTTCTTT	CSARGLATEAFF
TRBJ2-7	TRBD1	-	TRBV4-2	TGTGCCAGCAGCCAAGCAGGGGGCTCAACCTACGAGCAGTACTTC	CASSQAGGSTYEQYF
TRBJ1-2	-	-	TRBV20-1	TGCAGTGCCGGACGGTCGTATGGCTACACCTTC	CSAGRSYGYTF
TRBJ2-1	-	-	TRBV9	TGTGCCAGCAGCGTAGCTCGGAGGGGGCGCTACAATGAGCAGTTCTTC	CASSVARRGRYNEQFF
TRBJ2-1	-	-	TRBV12-3/TRBV12-4	TGTGCCAGCAGTCCGAAAAGGAATGAGCAGTTCTTC	CASSPKRNEQFF
TRBJ2-5	TRBD2	few	TRBV14	TGTGCCAGCAGCCAATATAGCGGGAACCAGTACTTC	CASSQYSGNQYF
TRBJ2-5	TRBD2	few	TRBV28	TGTGCCAGCAGTTATATGATGACTAGCGGGGGGGTTGAGCAAGAGACCCAGTACTTC	CASSYMMTSGGVEQETQYF
TRBJ2-3	-	-	TRBV6-1	TGTGCCAGCAGCGGGTCTCTCCTTGGACCCACAGATACGCAGTATTTT	CASSGSLLGPTDTQYF
TRBJ2-1	TRBD2	few	TRBV28	TGTGCCAGCAGTTTACATACTAGCGGGAGGAGAAATGAGCAGTTCTTC	CASSLHTSGRRNEQFF
TRBJ2-6	TRBD2	-	TRBV20-1	TGCAGTGCGCGAATAGCGGGAGAACAAAGCTCTGGGGCCAACGTCCTGACTTTC	CSARIAGEQSSGANVLTF
TRBJ2-7	-	-	TRBV5-1	TGCGCCAGCTCACCCGGACTGGTTTATGCCTACGAGCAGTACTTC	CASSPGLVYAYEQYF
TRBJ2-5	-	-	TRBV20-1	TGCAGTGCTAGAGATCTTGCGGGACCCTACGATGAGCAGTACTTC	CSARDLAGPYDEQYF
TRBJ2-1	TRBD2	-	TRBV12-3/TRBV12-4	TGTGCCAGCAGTCGCCCGGGACTAGCGGGAGGGAATGTGCAGTTCTTC	CASSRPGLAGGNVQFF
TRBJ1-1	-	few	TRBV29-1	TGCAGCGTTGAAGTACAGGGATACACTGAAGCTTTCTTT	CSVEVQGYTEAFF
TRBJ2-5	-	-	TRBV7-9	TGTGCCAGCAGCCTCTCCGACCTCGTAAGAGAGACCCAGTACTTC	CASSLSDLVRETQYF
TRBJ2-1	-	-	TRBV5-1	TGCGCCAGCAGCGAGAACAGGCAGGAGCAGTTCTTC	CASSENRQEQFF
TRBJ1-1	-	few	TRBV7-9	TGTGCCCGATTCAGGTACTTAAATACTGAAGCTTTCTTT	CARFRYLNTEAFF
TRBJ2-7	-	-	TRBV20-1	TGCAGTGCTAGAGGCCAAAAGGGCAGCTCCTACGAGCAGTACTTC	CSARGQKGSSYEQYF
TRBJ2-2	TRBD1	-	TRBV5-1	TGCGCCAGCAGCTACGGACAGGCGAGCACCGGGGAGCTGTTTTTT	CASSYGQASTGELFF
TRBJ1-2	-	-	TRBV6-6	TGTGCCAGCAGTTACCCCTCAGGGACGTTAGGCTATGGCTACACCTTC	CASSYPSGTLGYGYTF
TRBJ2-1	-	-	TRBV19	TGTGCCAGTAGTGACAGGCGACTCTCCTACAATGAGCAGTTCTTC	CASSDRRLSYNEQFF
TRBJ1-1	-	-	TRBV28	TGTGCCAGCAGTTTATACCCCAGGGACACTGAAGCTTTCTTT	CASSLYPRDTEAFF
TRBJ2-7	-	few	TRBV21-1	TGTGCCAGCAGCAAAAGCCGACCCGAGCAGTACTTC	CASSKSRPEQYF
TRBJ2-1	-	-	TRBV19	TGTGCCAGTAGTCGCATGGGTTACAATGAGCAGTTCTTC	CASSRMGYNEQFF
TRBJ2-3	-	-	TRBV5-1	TGCGCCAGCAGCAACGGACTTCTCACAGATACGCAGTATTTT	CASSNGLLTDTQYF